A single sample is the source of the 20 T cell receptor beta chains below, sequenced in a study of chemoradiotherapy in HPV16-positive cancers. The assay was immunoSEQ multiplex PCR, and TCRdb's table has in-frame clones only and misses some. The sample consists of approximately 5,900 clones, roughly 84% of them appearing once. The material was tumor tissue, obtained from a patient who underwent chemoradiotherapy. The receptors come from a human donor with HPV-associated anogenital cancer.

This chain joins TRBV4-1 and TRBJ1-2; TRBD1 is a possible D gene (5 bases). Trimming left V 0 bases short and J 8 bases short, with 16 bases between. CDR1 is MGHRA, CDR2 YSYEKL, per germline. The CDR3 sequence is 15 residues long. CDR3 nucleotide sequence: TGCGCCAGCAGCCAAGATTCGCAGGGTGGGAGAGGCTACACCTTC. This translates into CASSQDSQGGRGYTF.

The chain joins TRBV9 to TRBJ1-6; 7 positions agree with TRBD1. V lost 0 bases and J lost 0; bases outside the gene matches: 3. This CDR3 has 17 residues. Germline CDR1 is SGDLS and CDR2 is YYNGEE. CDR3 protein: CASSVDPGGSYNSPLHF. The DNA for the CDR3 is TGTGCCAGCAGCGTAGACCCAGGGGGCTCCTATAATTCACCCCTCCACTTT.

CDR3 region: CASSDRGGGTEAFF. Here the CDR3 DNA reads TGTGCCAGTAGCGACAGGGGCGGTGGCACTGAAGCTTTCTTT. V usage is TRBV19 and J usage is TRBJ1-1; 8 bases agree with TRBD1. Per germline, CDR1 LNHDA and CDR2 SQIVND (reference sequence). Trimming cost V 6 bases and J 4 bases; bases outside gene matches: 7. This CDR3 has 14 residues. The full variable domain, rest sourced from reference TRBV19 and TRBJ1-1, is DGGITQSPKYLFRKEGQNVTLSCEQNLNHDAMYWYRQDPGQGLRLIYYSQIVNDFQKGDIAEGYSVSREKKESFPLTVTSAQKNPTAFYLCASSDRGGGTEAFFGQGTRLTVV.

CDR3 residues: CASRGRAGGYGYTF. CDR3 sequence (DNA): TGTGCCAGCAGAGGCCGGGCGGGTGGCTATGGCTACACCTTC. V usage is TRBV2 and J usage is TRBJ1-2; D is ambiguous. V lost 6 bases to trimming and J lost 4 bases, with 15 bases between them. This CDR3 has 14 amino acids. The V gene's germline CDR1 is SNHLY and CDR2 FYNNEI.

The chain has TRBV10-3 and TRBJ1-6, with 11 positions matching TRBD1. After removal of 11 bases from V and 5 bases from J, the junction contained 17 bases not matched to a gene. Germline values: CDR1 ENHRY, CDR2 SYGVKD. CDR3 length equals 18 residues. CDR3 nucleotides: TGTGCCGTGCGTACGGGACAGGGGGGTAGTGGTGATAATTCACCCCTCCACTTT. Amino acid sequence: CAVRTGQGGSGDNSPLHF.

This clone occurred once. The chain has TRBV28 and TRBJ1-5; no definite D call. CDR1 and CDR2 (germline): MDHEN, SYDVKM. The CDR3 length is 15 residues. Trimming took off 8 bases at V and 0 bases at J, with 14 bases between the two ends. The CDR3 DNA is TGTGCCAGCCGAAAATGGTATAATAGCAATCAGCCCCAGCATTTT. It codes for CASRKWYNSNQPQHF. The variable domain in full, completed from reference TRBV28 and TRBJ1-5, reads DVKVTQSSRYLVKRTGEKVFLECVQDMDHENMFWYRQDPGLGLRLIYFSYDVKMKEKGDIPEGYSVSREKKERFSLILESASTNQTSMYLCASRKWYNSNQPQHFGDGTRLSIL.

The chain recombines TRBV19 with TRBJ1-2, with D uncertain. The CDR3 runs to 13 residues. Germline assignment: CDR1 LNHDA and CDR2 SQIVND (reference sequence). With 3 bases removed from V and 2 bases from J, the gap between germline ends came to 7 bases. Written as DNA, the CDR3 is TGTGCCAGTAGTATGGTTATAAACTATGGCTACACCTTC. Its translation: CASSMVINYGYTF.

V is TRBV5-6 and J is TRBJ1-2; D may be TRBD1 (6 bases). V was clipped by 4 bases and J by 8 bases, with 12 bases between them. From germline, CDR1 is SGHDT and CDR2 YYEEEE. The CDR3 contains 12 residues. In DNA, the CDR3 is TGTGCCAGCAGCCCCGAGGGGGTGGGCTACACCTTC. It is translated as CASSPEGVGYTF.

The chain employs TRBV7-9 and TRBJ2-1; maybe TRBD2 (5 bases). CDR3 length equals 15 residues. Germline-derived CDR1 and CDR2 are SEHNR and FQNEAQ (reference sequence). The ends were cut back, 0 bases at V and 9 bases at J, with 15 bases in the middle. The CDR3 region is CASSLARGAFSEQFF. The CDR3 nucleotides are TGTGCCAGCAGCTTAGCCCGGGGAGCCTTTAGTGAGCAGTTCTTC.

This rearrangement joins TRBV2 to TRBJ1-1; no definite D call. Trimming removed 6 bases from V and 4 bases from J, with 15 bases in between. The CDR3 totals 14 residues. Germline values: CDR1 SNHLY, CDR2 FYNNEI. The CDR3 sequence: CASSTRDEGTEAFF. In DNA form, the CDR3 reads TGTGCCAGCAGCACCCGGGATGAGGGCACTGAAGCTTTCTTT.

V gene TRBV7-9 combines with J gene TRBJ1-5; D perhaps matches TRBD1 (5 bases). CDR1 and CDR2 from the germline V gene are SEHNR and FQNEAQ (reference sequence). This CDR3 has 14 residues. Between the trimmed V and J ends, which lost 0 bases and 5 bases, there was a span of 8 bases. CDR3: CASSLAGDYQPQHF. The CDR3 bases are TGTGCCAGCAGCTTAGCAGGGGATTATCAGCCCCAGCATTTT.

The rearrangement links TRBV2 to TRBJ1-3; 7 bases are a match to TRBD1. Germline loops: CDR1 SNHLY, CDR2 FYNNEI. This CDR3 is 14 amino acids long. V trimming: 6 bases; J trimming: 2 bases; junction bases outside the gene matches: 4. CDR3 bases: TGTGCCAGCAGCGCCCAGGGGGCTGGAAACACCATATATTTT. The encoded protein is CASSAQGAGNTIYF.

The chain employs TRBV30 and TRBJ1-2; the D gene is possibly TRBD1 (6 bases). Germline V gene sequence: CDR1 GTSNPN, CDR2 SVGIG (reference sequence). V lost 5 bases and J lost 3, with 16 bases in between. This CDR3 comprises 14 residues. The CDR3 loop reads CAWSLRGADYGYTF. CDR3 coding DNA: TGTGCCTGGTCCCTGCGGGGGGCAGACTATGGCTACACCTTC.

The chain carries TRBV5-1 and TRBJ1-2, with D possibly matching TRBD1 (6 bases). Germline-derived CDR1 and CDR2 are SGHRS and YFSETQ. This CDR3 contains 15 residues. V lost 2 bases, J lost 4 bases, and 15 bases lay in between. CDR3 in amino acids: CASSLGQGQGYGYTF. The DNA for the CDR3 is TGCGCCAGCAGCTTAGGCCAGGGACAAGGCTATGGCTACACCTTC.

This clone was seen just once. CDR3 in DNA: TGTGCCAGCAGCCAAGCCGGACTAGCGGGGGGTAGGACCGGGGAGCTGTTTTTT. As protein: CASSQAGLAGGRTGELFF. The chain links TRBV4-2 to TRBJ2-2; TRBD2 aligns across 14 bases. Germline CDR1 is LGHNA and CDR2 is YNFKEQ. The CDR3 is 18 amino acids. The J segment lost 5 bases and the V segment lost 1 base, leaving 6 bases of the junction unmatched.

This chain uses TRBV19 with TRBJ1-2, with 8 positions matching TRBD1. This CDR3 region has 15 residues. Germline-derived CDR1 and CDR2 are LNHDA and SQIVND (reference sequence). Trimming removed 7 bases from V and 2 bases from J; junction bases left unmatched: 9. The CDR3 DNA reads TGTGCCAGTACCGGGACAGGACGCGAAAACTATGGCTACACCTTC. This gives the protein CASTGTGRENYGYTF.

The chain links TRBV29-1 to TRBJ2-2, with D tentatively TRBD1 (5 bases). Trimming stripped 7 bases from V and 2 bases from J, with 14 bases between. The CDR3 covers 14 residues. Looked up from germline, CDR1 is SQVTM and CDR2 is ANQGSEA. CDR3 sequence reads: CSAGSGHNTGELFF. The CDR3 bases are TGCAGCGCCGGGTCCGGACACAACACCGGGGAGCTGTTTTTT.

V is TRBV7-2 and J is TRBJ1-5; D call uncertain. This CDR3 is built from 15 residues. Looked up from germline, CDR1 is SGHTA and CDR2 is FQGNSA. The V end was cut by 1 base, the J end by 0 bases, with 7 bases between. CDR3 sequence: CASSLVSYSNQPQHF. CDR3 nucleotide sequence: TGTGCCAGCAGCTTAGTCTCCTATAGCAATCAGCCCCAGCATTTT.

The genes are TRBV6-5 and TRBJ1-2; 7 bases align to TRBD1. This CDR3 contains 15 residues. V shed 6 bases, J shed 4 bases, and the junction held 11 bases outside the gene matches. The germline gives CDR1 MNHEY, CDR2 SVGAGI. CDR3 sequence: CASSYPGQSIYGYTF. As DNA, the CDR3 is TGTGCCAGCAGCTACCCGGGACAGTCAATCTATGGCTACACCTTC.

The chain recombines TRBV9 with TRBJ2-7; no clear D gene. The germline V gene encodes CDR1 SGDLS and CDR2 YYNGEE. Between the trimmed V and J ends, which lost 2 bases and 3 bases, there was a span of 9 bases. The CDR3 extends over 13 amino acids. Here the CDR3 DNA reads TGTGCCAGCAGCGTGGGCGGCAACTACGAGCAGTACTTC. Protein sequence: CASSVGGNYEQYF.